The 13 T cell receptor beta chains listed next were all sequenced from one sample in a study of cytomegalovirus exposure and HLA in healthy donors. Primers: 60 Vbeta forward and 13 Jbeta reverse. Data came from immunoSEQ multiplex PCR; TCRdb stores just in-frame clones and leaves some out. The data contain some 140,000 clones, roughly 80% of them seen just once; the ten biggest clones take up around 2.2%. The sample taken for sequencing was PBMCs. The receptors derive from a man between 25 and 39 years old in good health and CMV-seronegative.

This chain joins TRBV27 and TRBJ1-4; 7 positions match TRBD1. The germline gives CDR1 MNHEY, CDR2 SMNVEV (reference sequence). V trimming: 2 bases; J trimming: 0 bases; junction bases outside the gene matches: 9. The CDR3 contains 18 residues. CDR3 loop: CASSLDYRGATTNEKLFF. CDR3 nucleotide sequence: TGTGCCAGCAGTTTAGATTACAGGGGCGCCACAACTAATGAAAAACTGTTTTTT.

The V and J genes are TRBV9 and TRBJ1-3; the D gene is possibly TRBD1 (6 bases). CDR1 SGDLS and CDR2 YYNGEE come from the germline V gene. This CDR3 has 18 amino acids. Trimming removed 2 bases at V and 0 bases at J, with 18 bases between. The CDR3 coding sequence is TGTGCCAGCAGCGTGGATACCGGGACAACTTTCTCTGGAAACACCATATATTTT. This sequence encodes CASSVDTGTTFSGNTIYF.

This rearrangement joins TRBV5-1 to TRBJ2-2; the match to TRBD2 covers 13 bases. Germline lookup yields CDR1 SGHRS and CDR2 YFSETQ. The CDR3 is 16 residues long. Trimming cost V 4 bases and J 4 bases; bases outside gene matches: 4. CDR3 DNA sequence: TGCGCCAGCAGCCTGGGACTAGCGGGGTTCACCGGGGAGCTGTTTTTT. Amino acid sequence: CASSLGLAGFTGELFF.

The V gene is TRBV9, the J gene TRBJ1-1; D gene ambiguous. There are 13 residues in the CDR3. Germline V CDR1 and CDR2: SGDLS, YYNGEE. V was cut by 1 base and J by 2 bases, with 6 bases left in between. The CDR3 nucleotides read TGTGCCAGCAGCGTATCAGTAAACACTGAAGCTTTCTTT. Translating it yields CASSVSVNTEAFF. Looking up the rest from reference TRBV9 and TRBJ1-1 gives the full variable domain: DSGVTQTPKHLITATGQRVTLRCSPRSGDLSVYWYQQSLDQGLQFLIQYYNGEERAKGNILERFSAQQFPDLHSELNLSSLELGDSALYFCASSVSVNTEAFFGQGTRLTVV.

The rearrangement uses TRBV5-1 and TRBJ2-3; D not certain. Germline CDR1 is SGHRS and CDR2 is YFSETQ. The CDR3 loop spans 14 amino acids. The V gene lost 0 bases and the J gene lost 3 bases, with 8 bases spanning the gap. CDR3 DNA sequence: TGCGCCAGCAGCTTGGGGCTAGATACAGATACGCAGTATTTT. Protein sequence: CASSLGLDTDTQYF.

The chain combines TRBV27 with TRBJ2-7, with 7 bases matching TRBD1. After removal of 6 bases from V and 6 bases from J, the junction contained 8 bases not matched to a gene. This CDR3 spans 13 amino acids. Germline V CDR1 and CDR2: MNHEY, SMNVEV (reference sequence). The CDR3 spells CASSRGGETEQYF. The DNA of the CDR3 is TGTGCCAGCAGCCGAGGGGGCGAGACCGAGCAGTACTTC.

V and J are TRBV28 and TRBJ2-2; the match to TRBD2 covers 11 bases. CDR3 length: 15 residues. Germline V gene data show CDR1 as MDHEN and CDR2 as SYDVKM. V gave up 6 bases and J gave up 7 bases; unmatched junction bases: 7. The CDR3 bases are TGTGCCAGCAGACTCACTAGCGGGAGTGTCGGGGAGCTGTTTTTT. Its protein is CASRLTSGSVGELFF.

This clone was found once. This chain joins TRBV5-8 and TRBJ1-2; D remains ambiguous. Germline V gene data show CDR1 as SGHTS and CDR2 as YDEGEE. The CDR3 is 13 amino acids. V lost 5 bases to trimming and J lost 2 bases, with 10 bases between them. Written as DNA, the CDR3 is TGTGCCAGCAGATGGAGGAGCAACTATGGCTACACCTTC. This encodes CASRWRSNYGYTF. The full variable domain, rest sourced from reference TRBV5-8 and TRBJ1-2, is EAGVTQSPTHLIKTRGQQATLRCSPISGHTSVYWYQQALGLGLQFLLWYDEGEERNRGNFPPRFSGRQFPNYSSELNVNALELEDSALYLCASRWRSNYGYTFGSGTRLTVV.

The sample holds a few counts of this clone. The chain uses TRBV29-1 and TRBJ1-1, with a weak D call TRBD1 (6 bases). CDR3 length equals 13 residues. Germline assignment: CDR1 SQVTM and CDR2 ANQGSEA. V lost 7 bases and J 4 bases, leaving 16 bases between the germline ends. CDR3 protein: CSAVRQESTEAFF. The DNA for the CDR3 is TGCAGCGCCGTTAGACAGGAGAGCACTGAAGCTTTCTTT.

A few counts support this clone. CDR3 in amino acids: CASRLQGGYEQYF. DNA for the CDR3: TGTGCCAGCAGGTTACAGGGGGGCTACGAGCAGTACTTC. The rearrangement uses TRBV6-5 and TRBJ2-7, with 8 positions matching TRBD1. The CDR3 runs to 13 residues. The germline gives CDR1 MNHEY, CDR2 SVGAGI. J was trimmed by 3 bases and V by 6 bases; bases with no gene match: 4.

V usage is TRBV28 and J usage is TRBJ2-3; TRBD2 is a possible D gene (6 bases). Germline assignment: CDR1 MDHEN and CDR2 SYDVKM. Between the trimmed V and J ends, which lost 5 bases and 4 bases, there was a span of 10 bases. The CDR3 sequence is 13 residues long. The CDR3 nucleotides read TGTGCCAGCAGTCCGCGGGATTCAGATACGCAGTATTTT. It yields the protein CASSPRDSDTQYF.

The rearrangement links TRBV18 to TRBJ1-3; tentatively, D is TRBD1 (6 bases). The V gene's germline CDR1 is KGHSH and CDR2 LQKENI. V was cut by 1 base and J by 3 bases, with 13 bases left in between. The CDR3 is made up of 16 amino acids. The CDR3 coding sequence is TGTGCCAGCTCACCACGGAGCAGGGGCGGTGGAAACACCATATATTTT. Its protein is CASSPRSRGGGNTIYF.

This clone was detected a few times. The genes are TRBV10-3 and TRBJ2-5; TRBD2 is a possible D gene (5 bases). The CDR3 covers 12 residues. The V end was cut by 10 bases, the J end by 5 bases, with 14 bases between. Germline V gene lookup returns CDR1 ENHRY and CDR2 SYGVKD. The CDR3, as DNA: TGTGCCACCCAGGACGGGGAGGAGACCCAGTACTTC. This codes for CATQDGEETQYF.